Detailed here is one T cell receptor beta chain. Its antigen is undetermined. Libraries were prepared by immunoSEQ multiplex PCR; TCRdb keeps only in-frame clonotypes and omits some of them. The sample consists of 10,000 to 15,000 clones, 70% to 85% of them appearing once. Processing released intraepithelial and lamina propria lymphocytes from the graft tissue. These data are taken from a study of graft-versus-host responses after intestinal transplantation. Turning to the study itself: Transplant types were multivisceral, liver-intestinal, or isolated intestinal. Every transplant recipient was induced with anti-thymocyte globulin, then maintained on tacrolimus and steroids for about 3 years. Whole-study results and caveats: Individuals carrying graft-donor T cell macrochimerism showed high graft-versus-host to host-versus-graft clonal ratios in allografts. GvH clones turned up in recipient marrow; some had shown up first in ileum or blood.

This TCR derives from a human patient who received an intestinal transplant, so some T cells may come from the graft donor. Material: ileum tissue, obtained less than 150 days after intestinal transplantation.

CDR3 sequence (DNA): TGTGCCAGCAGGGTCTCCGAGAGCACTGAAGCTTTCTTT. This gives the protein CASRVSESTEAFF. The gene calls are TRBV7-3 and TRBJ1-1, with D hard to call. This CDR3 is built from 13 residues. Germline CDR1 and CDR2: SGHTA and FQGTGA. V lost 6 bases and J lost 4, with 12 bases in between.